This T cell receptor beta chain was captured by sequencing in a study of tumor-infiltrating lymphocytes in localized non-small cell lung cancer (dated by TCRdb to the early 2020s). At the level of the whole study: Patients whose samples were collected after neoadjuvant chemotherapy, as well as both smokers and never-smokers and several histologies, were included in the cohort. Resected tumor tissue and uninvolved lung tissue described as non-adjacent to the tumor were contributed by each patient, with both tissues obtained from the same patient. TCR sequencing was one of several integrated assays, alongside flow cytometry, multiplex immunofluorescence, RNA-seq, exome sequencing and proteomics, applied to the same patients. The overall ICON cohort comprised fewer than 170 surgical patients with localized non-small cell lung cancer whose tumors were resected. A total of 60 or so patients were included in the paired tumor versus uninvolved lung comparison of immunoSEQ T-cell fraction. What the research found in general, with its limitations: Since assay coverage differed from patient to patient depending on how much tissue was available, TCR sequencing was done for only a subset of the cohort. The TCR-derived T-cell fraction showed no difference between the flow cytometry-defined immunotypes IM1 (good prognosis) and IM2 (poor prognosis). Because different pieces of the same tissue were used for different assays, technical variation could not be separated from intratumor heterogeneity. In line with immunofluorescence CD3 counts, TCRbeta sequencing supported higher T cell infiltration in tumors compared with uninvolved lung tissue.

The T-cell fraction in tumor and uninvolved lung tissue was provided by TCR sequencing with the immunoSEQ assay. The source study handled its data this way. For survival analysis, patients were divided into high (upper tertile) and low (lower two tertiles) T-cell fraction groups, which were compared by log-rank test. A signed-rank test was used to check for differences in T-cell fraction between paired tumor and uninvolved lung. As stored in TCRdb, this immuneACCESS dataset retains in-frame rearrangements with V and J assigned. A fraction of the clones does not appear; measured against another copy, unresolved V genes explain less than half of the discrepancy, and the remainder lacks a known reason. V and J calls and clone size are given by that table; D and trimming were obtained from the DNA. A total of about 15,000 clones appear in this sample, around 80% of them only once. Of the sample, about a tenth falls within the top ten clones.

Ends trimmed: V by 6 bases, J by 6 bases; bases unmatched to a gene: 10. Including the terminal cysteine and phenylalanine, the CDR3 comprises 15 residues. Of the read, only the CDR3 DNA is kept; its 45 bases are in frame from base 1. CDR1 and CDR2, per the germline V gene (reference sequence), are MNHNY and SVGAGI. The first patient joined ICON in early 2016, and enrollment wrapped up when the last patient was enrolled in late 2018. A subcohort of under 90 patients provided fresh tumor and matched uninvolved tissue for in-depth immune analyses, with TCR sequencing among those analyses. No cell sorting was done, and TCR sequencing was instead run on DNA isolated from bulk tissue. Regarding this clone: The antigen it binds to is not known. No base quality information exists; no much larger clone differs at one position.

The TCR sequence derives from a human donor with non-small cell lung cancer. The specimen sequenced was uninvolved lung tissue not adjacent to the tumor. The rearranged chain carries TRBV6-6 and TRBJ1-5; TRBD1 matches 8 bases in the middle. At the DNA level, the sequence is TGTGCCAGCAGGTCTGGACAGGGAGGACTTCAGCCCCAGCATTTT. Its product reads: CASRSGQGGLQPQHF.